This is a list of T cell receptor beta chains from one sample in a study of cytomegalovirus exposure and HLA in healthy donors. Only in-frame clones appear in the TCRdb table, and some are missing; sequencing was by immunoSEQ multiplex PCR. The sample lists approximately 150,000 clones; 77% were seen once. Specimen: PBMCs. The receptors were sampled from a woman in her fifties or sixties in good health and CMV-seronegative. Both conserved end residues are part of each CDR3. D genes are given only for firm matches. Clone size is not always given. Where it is, it says once, few, many or a class for expanded clones.

TGTGCCAGCAGTAAGGATACTAGCGGGGGTGGCACAGATACGCAGTATTTT	CASSKDTSGGGTDTQYF	NA	TRBD2	TRBV11-2	TRBJ2-3
TGTGCCAGCAGTCCCCCCGGGGTCCTGTCCATTAGCTCCTACAATGAGCAGTTCTTC	CASSPPGVLSISSYNEQFF	NA	NA	TRBV28	TRBJ2-1
TGTGCCAGCAGTTTATCTAGCGGGAGGGGGACAGATACGCAGTATTTT	CASSLSSGRGTDTQYF	NA	TRBD2	TRBV28	TRBJ2-3
TGCAGTGCCCCGCCGCGGGAGACCCAGTACTTC	CSAPPRETQYF	NA	NA	TRBV20-1	TRBJ2-5
TGTGCCAGCAGTCCCCCCCGCCGGATCCGGGGCACAGATACGCAGTATTTT	CASSPPRRIRGTDTQYF	NA	NA	TRBV27	TRBJ2-3
TGTGCCAGCAGTCCGCGGGACAGGGTCACTGAAGCTTTCTTT	CASSPRDRVTEAFF	NA	TRBD1	TRBV6-5	TRBJ1-1
TGTGCCAGCAGTTACCCCGGGACAGATGAGAACACCTTC	CASSYPGTDENTF	NA	TRBD1	TRBV6-6	TRBJ1-2
TGCAGTGCCCGGGACACCTATGGCTACACCTTC	CSARDTYGYTF	once	NA	TRBV20-1	TRBJ1-2
TGTGCTAGTGCCACCATCCGGGGTACTGAAGCTTTCTTT	CASATIRGTEAFF	NA	NA	TRBV12-5	TRBJ1-1
TGTGCCAGCATTTGGGGGCGCGGTGATAATTCACCCCTCCACTTT	CASIWGRGDNSPLHF	few	NA	TRBV2	TRBJ1-6
TGTGCCAGCAGCCCCGGGGGATCCGAGCAGTACTTC	CASSPGGSEQYF	NA	NA	TRBV7-9	TRBJ2-7
TGTGCCAGCAGCTTGGCCGAACGCAGGGGCTCCACGGAAGCTTTCTTT	CASSLAERRGSTEAFF	NA	NA	TRBV5-4	TRBJ1-1
TGTGCCAGCAGCCGACTTTATGGACAATACGAGCAGTACTTC	CASSRLYGQYEQYF	NA	NA	TRBV6-1	TRBJ2-7
TGTGCCATCAGTGAGTCGTTGCCCTTCTACGAGCAGTACTTC	CAISESLPFYEQYF	NA	NA	TRBV10-3	TRBJ2-7
TGTGCCAGCAGCTTGACCTGGGGACAGGGTGGCGGCTACACCTTC	CASSLTWGQGGGYTF	NA	TRBD1	TRBV28	TRBJ1-2
TGCGCCAGCAGCACCGGACTAGCGGTACTTTCTGGGGCCAACGTCCTGACTTTC	CASSTGLAVLSGANVLTF	few	TRBD2	TRBV5-1	TRBJ2-6
TGTGCCAGCAGCGTAGAGGGACAGGGGAAAGATACGCAGTATTTT	CASSVEGQGKDTQYF	NA	TRBD1	TRBV9	TRBJ2-3
TGTGCCAGCGCGCCCCCGCCAGGACTAGCGGGAGGAGGGTCCTACAATGAGCAGTTCTTC	CASAPPPGLAGGGSYNEQFF	NA	TRBD2	TRBV9	TRBJ2-1
TGTGCCAGCAGCCTGAGGTCGGCAGGGGTCTATAATTCACCCCTCCACTTT	CASSLRSAGVYNSPLHF	NA	NA	TRBV7-9	TRBJ1-6
TGCGCCAGTCAGCGGTGGGGAAGTCCTGAAGCTTTCTTT	CASQRWGSPEAFF	NA	NA	TRBV5-1	TRBJ1-1
TGTGCCTGGGTCCGGGGGGGGAACACTGAAGCTTTCTTT	CAWVRGGNTEAFF	NA	NA	TRBV30	TRBJ1-1
TGTGCCAGCAGCGAGGGCCTGGCGGGGAGGCAAGAGACCCAGTACTTC	CASSEGLAGRQETQYF	NA	NA	TRBV9	TRBJ2-5
TGTGCCAGCAGCTTTATTCCCCAAGAGACCCAGTACTTC	CASSFIPQETQYF	once	NA	TRBV7-3	TRBJ2-5
TGTGCCAGCAGCCTTACCCCACCTGGGACTTACACGAGCTCCTATAATTCACCCCTCCACTTT	CASSLTPPGTYTSSYNSPLHF	NA	NA	TRBV28	TRBJ1-6
TGTGCCAGCAGTTTCTACCGCGGGGGAGAGACCCAGTACTTC	CASSFYRGGETQYF	NA	TRBD2	TRBV28	TRBJ2-5
TGCAGCGTTGGCAGGGGATTACACCTCACTGAAGCTTTCTTT	CSVGRGLHLTEAFF	NA	NA	TRBV29-1	TRBJ1-1
TGCGCCAGCAGCTTGGAGCCAGGGGAGACCTACGAGCAGTACTTC	CASSLEPGETYEQYF	few	NA	TRBV5-1	TRBJ2-7